Shown below are 27 T cell receptor beta chains from a single sample sequenced in a study of blood T cells in healthy people across ages. A second PCR, run for roughly 7 to 11 cycles, used a sample-barcoded 5' primer plus a J-beta primer mix. TCRdb fed the 5' RACE reads into MiXCR, producing one record per CDR3 protein. The data show roughly 700,000 distinct CDR3 sequences, 25% seen once. The data also belong to a second study, concerning T cells of mothers and their children.

The sequenced material came from blood. The source of these receptors is a boy aged 10-17 years in good health.

The CDR3 region is CASSLGGSLYEQYF. CDR3 in DNA: TGTGCCAGCAGCTTGGGCGGGAGTCTCTACGAGCAGTACTTC. The gene calls are TRBV5-6 and TRBJ2-7; 7 bases map to TRBD2. The ends lost 0 bases at V and 3 bases at J; junction bases unmatched: 3. CDR3 length: 14 residues. CDR1 is SGHDT and CDR2 is YYEEEE in the germline V gene.

V usage is TRBV13 and J usage is TRBJ2-5; 8 nucleotides match TRBD1. The J call could be wrong; TRBJ2-7 is a better fit for the DNA end. CDR1 and CDR2 from the germline V gene are PRHDT and FYEKMQ (reference sequence). There are 16 residues in the CDR3. The DNA of the CDR3 is TGTGCCAGCAGCTCCACTCGGACAGGGTTAAGGCTCGAGCAGTACTTC. This translates into CASSSTRTGLRLEQYF.

Only a few counts were recorded for this clonotype. The V call is TRBV6-6, the J call TRBJ2-4; D uncertain. CDR3 length equals 15 residues. Trimming cost V 2 bases and J 0 bases, with 8 bases left between them. From germline, CDR1 is MNHNY and CDR2 SVGAGI (reference sequence). CDR3 nucleotides: TGTGCCAGCAGTTACCGGTCTCTAGCCAAAAACATTCAGTACTTC. Residues: CASSYRSLAKNIQYF.

In this sample, this clonotype turned up a few times. The gene calls are TRBV29-1 and TRBJ2-1; 11 nucleotides agree with TRBD2. Germline V gene data show CDR1 as SQVTM and CDR2 as ANQGSEA. V trimming: 1 base; J trimming: 4 bases; junction bases outside the gene matches: 6. The CDR3 length is 16 residues. This chain's CDR3 is CSVEGSSGRWYNEQFF. The CDR3 DNA sequence: TGCAGCGTTGAAGGGTCTAGCGGGAGGTGGTACAATGAGCAGTTCTTC.

This clonotype has only a few counts. The junction does not match germline at one end; this may be a read error. This sequence joins TRBV5-1 and TRBJ1-6, with a possible D match to TRBD1 (6 bases). The CDR3 is 18 amino acids. Germline CDR1 and CDR2: SGHRS and YFSETQ. Here the CDR3 reads CASSRLGDTGSDNSPLHF. The CDR3 coding sequence is TGCGCCAGCAGCCGACTGGGGGACACGGGCTCCGATAATTCACCCCTCCACTTT.

This clonotype was observed a few times. This chain joins TRBV4-2 and TRBJ2-5; a weak D match, TRBD1 (5 bases). This CDR3 has 16 residues. Per the germline V gene, CDR1 is LGHNA and CDR2 is YNFKEQ. V lost 0 bases and J lost 2, with 13 bases in between. CDR3 sequence: CASSQEGPRDQETQYF. The CDR3 DNA reads as TGTGCCAGCAGCCAAGAAGGCCCCAGGGATCAAGAGACCCAGTACTTC.

This clonotype was picked up a small number of times. This chain connects TRBV12-3 or TRBV12-4 to TRBJ2-3, with 10 bases aligning to TRBD1. The CDR3 has 15 residues. The J segment lost 4 bases and the V segment lost 6 bases, leaving 7 bases of the junction unmatched. This chain's CDR3 is CASRPTGGEPDTQYF. The CDR3 bases are TGTGCCAGCAGACCGACAGGGGGCGAGCCAGATACGCAGTATTTT.

The chain employs TRBV13 and TRBJ2-7, with no clear D. CDR3 size: 17 residues. Germline V lookup: CDR1 PRHDT, CDR2 FYEKMQ (reference sequence). Trimming pared 1 base from V and 4 bases from J, leaving 20 bases between. The DNA of the CDR3 is TGTGCCAGCAGCTTAGAATTCGGCTTGAGCGCGGTATACGAGCAGTACTTC. Protein: CASSLEFGLSAVYEQYF.

This sequence joins TRBV12-3 or TRBV12-4 and TRBJ2-5, with TRBD2 matching 10 bases. The CDR3 sequence is 12 residues long. Trimming cost V 6 bases and J 9 bases; bases outside gene matches: 4. This chain's CDR3 is CASRKAGGSQYF. Here the CDR3 DNA reads TGTGCCAGCAGAAAAGCGGGAGGGTCCCAGTACTTC.

This chain links TRBV29-1 with TRBJ1-1; the match to TRBD1 covers 8 bases. Germline V CDR1 and CDR2: SQVTM, ANQGSEA. V lost 8 bases, J lost 5 bases, and 7 bases stayed unmatched. The length of the CDR3 is 12 residues. The CDR3 sequence is CSHGQGGTEAFF. As DNA, the CDR3 is TGCAGCCACGGACAGGGTGGTACTGAAGCTTTCTTT.

V gene TRBV20-1 combines with J gene TRBJ1-2, with D perhaps TRBD1 (5 bases). The CDR3 sequence is 12 residues long. Deletions cut 6 bases from V and 7 bases from J, with 15 bases between. Germline lookup yields CDR1 DFQATT and CDR2 SNEGSKA (reference sequence). DNA of the CDR3: TGCAGTGCAAGGGGAGGACGGGGTGGCTACACCTTC. It yields the protein CSARGGRGGYTF.

This CDR3 is CASSSRDLSYYEQYF. CDR3 bases: TGTGCCAGCAGCTCCCGGGACCTATCTTACTACGAGCAGTACTTC. The rearrangement uses TRBV7-9 and TRBJ2-7; D tentatively fits TRBD1 or TRBD2 (5 bases each). The CDR3 consists of 15 residues. Germline V gene lookup returns CDR1 SEHNR and CDR2 FQNEAQ (reference sequence). V was trimmed by 4 bases and J by 3 bases, leaving 16 bases between them.

A few counts support this clonotype. The chain combines TRBV10-3 with TRBJ1-2, with TRBD1 matching 9 bases. This CDR3 has 14 residues. From germline, CDR1 is ENHRY and CDR2 SYGVKD. Trimming took 11 bases from V and 4 from J; bases not matched to a gene: 11. CDR3 loop: CASKKTGGLYGYTF. The CDR3, as DNA: TGTGCCTCTAAGAAGACAGGGGGGCTCTATGGCTACACCTTC.

The rearrangement joins TRBV28 to TRBJ2-7; D unresolved. Trimming removed 4 bases at V and 3 bases at J, with 16 bases between. The CDR3 extends over 15 amino acids. Per germline, CDR1 MDHEN and CDR2 SYDVKM. The CDR3 region is CASSSVGGTFYEQYF. CDR3 DNA sequence: TGTGCCAGCAGTTCCGTGGGCGGTACTTTCTACGAGCAGTACTTC.

This clonotype was observed a few times. V and J are TRBV10-3 and TRBJ2-5; weak D call: TRBD2 (5 bases). The CDR3 is 16 amino acids. Trimming stripped 3 bases from V and 5 bases from J, with 19 bases between. Germline loops: CDR1 ENHRY, CDR2 SYGVKD. The CDR3 nucleotides read TGTGCCATCAGTGAAGGTCGGGCGGGTCCGTGGGAGACCCAGTACTTC. It translates to CAISEGRAGPWETQYF.

CDR3 coding DNA: TGCGCCAGCAGCCCGTTTGGGGGGCACCGGGAGACCCAGTACTTC. This sequence encodes CASSPFGGHRETQYF. The gene calls are TRBV5-1 and TRBJ2-5; TRBD1 or TRBD2 may be the D gene (6 bases each). This CDR3 has 15 residues. From germline, CDR1 is SGHRS and CDR2 YFSETQ. Trimming took off 4 bases at V and 5 bases at J, with 18 bases between the two ends. Using reference TRBV5-1 and TRBJ2-5 for the parts outside the CDR3, the full variable domain is KAGVTQTPRYLIKTRGQQVTLSCSPISGHRSVSWYQQTPGQGLQFLFEYFSETQRNKGNFPGRFSGRQFSNSRSEMNVSTLELGDSALYLCASSPFGGHRETQYFGPGTRLLVL.

This clonotype was observed a handful of times. The chain combines TRBV7-2 with TRBJ2-2, with D perhaps given as TRBD1 or TRBD2 (6 bases each). CDR1 is SGHTA, CDR2 FQGNSA, per germline. The CDR3 loop spans 15 amino acids. Trimming removed 4 bases at V and 5 bases at J, with 14 bases between. As DNA, the CDR3 is TGTGCCAGCAGCTCCGGGGGCTGGCGGACCGGGGAGCTGTTTTTT. Translating it yields CASSSGGWRTGELFF.

This clonotype was observed a few times. The chain joins TRBV4-1 to TRBJ2-5, with unresolved D. The DNA end lines up better with TRBJ2-7; the J call may be wrong. The germline gives CDR1 MGHRA, CDR2 YSYEKL. CDR3 length: 15 amino acids. The CDR3 sequence: CASSQVLENSYEQYF. CDR3 in DNA: TGCGCCAGCAGCCAAGTGCTTGAGAATTCCTACGAGCAGTACTTC.

This chain links TRBV27 with TRBJ2-7, with D possibly being TRBD2 (5 bases). Germline V lookup: CDR1 MNHEY, CDR2 SMNVEV (reference sequence). Trimming removed 3 bases from V and 5 bases from J, with 17 bases in between. The CDR3 extends over 15 amino acids. The CDR3 sequence is CASSFRATSYNEQYF. As DNA, the CDR3 is TGTGCCAGCAGTTTCCGGGCAACTAGTTACAACGAGCAGTACTTC.

This clonotype was detected a few times. The chain links TRBV12-3 or TRBV12-4 to TRBJ2-5; the match to TRBD2 covers 10 bases. Losses at the gene ends were 5 bases for V and 2 bases for J; bases not matched to a gene: 8. This CDR3 has 16 residues. The chain's CDR3 is CASSHGGLAEQETQYF. The CDR3 region has the DNA TGTGCCAGCAGTCACGGAGGACTAGCGGAACAAGAGACCCAGTACTTC.

The chain combines TRBV28 with TRBJ2-2, with 7 nucleotides matching TRBD1. The V segment lost 5 bases and the J segment 3 bases; nucleotides outside the gene matches: 6. This CDR3 is built from 15 residues. From germline, CDR1 is MDHEN and CDR2 SYDVKM. CDR3 DNA: TGTGCCAGCAGTACTCCCCAGGGGGACACCGGGGAGCTGTTTTTT. Translation: CASSTPQGDTGELFF.

The chain couples TRBV7-9 to TRBJ2-7; unclear D gene. CDR1 is SEHNR, CDR2 FQNEAQ, per germline (reference sequence). V lost 5 bases and J lost 0, with 14 bases in between. The CDR3 extends over 15 amino acids. CDR3 region: CASSPSDGPSYEQYF. CDR3 bases: TGTGCCAGCAGCCCCTCCGACGGGCCCTCCTACGAGCAGTACTTC.

J is TRBJ2-5 and V is TRBV5-1, with D perhaps being TRBD1 or TRBD2 (7 bases each). V dropped 1 base and J dropped 4 bases, with 14 bases sitting between them. The CDR3 is 15 residues long. Germline CDR1 and CDR2: SGHRS and YFSETQ. This chain's CDR3 is CASSLNTGEGETQYF. The CDR3 nucleotides read TGCGCCAGCAGCTTGAACACAGGGGAGGGAGAGACCCAGTACTTC.

The sample holds a few counts of this clonotype. The chain carries TRBV5-1 and TRBJ2-5; 7 nucleotides align to TRBD1. The DNA end favors TRBJ2-1, so the J call may be wrong. CDR3 size: 14 residues. CDR1 is SGHRS, CDR2 YFSETQ, per germline. The CDR3 DNA is TGCGCCAGCAGCTCGACCTCGGGACAGTCAAGGCAGTTCTTC. Translating gives CASSSTSGQSRQFF.

This clonotype was found a few times. The rearrangement joins TRBV13 to TRBJ2-5; 12 bases map to TRBD2. The J call may be in error: the DNA end matches TRBJ2-7 better. The germline V gene encodes CDR1 PRHDT and CDR2 FYEKMQ (reference sequence). This CDR3 is 17 amino acids long. DNA of the CDR3: TGTGCCAGCAGCTTAGGTACGACTAGCGGGGGAACCTACGAGCAGTACTTC. Translated, it gives CASSLGTTSGGTYEQYF.

This clonotype came up a few times. Here the CDR3 DNA reads TGTGCCAGCTCACCTTTTAACTACGAGCAGTACTTC. It is translated as CASSPFNYEQYF. V is TRBV18 and J is TRBJ2-1; no definite D call. The J call may be wrong; the DNA end is better matched by TRBJ2-7. The CDR3 length is 12 residues. CDR1 is KGHSH and CDR2 is LQKENI in the germline V gene.

The table lists this clonotype with a few counts. CDR3 amino acids: CASSLVYGDAGTDTQYF. The CDR3 DNA sequence: TGTGCCAGCAGCTTAGTGTATGGCGACGCCGGCACAGATACGCAGTATTTT. V gene TRBV7-9 combines with J gene TRBJ2-3; no clear D. The CDR3 totals 17 residues. Germline CDR1 SEHNR, CDR2 FQNEAQ (reference sequence). Trimming left V 1 base short and J 1 base short, with 15 bases between.